This TCR beta chain was identified during a study of T cell changes during pregnancy in multiple sclerosis. Clones were read by immunoSEQ multiplex PCR, and TCRdb kept only the in-frame ones, dropping some. This table has about 61,000 clones, over 80% appearing once. Trimming shortened V by 1 base and J by 3 bases, and 4 bases separated the two germline ends. The CDR3 loop spans 12 amino acids. Germline-derived CDR1 and CDR2 are SGHKS and YYEKEE (reference sequence). Sequencing used peripheral blood, obtained in the first trimester of pregnancy. This receptor was obtained from a female donor in good health, enrolled as a control in a pregnancy study. The rearrangement joins TRBV5-5 to TRBJ1-1; no clear D. CDR3 sequence: CASSLTDTEAFF. CDR3 nucleotides: TGTGCCAGCAGCTTGACAGACACTGAAGCTTTCTTT.